This T cell receptor beta chain was sequenced during a study of blood T cell repertoires in COVID-19. Study overall: PBMCs, B-cell-depleted T cells, or T cells were the source of the cDNA or gDNA that made up the material.

Profiling relied on immunoSEQ multiplex PCR, and the TCRdb table lists in-frame clones only, not all of them. The sample comprises about 360,000 clones, approximately 86% of which are singletons, and less than 9% rests with the top ten. This clone was observed a single time. The same CDR3 is also encoded by other DNA sequences in this sample. The CDR3 extends over 14 amino acids. CDR1 and CDR2 from the germline V gene are SGDLS and YYNGEE. Trimming stripped 0 bases from V and 3 bases from J, with 7 bases between. Sequencing input: peripheral blood. The sequence was collected from a woman in her fifties or sixties with COVID-19, enrolled during active disease. V is TRBV9 and J is TRBJ2-1; a weak D match, TRBD2 (6 bases). The CDR3 here is CASSVDGGYNEQFF. DNA of the CDR3: TGTGCCAGCAGCGTAGACGGGGGCTACAATGAGCAGTTCTTC.